These T cell receptor beta chains were read from a single sample in a study of blood T cells in healthy people across ages. TCRdb ran MiXCR on the 5' RACE reads and lists one entry per CDR3 protein. The table shows some 1.6 million distinct CDR3 sequences, with roughly 30% occurring only once. The source material was blood. The receptors come from a woman in her twenties or thirties in good health. CDR3s include the opening cysteine and the closing phenylalanine or tryptophan. D genes are given only for firm matches. Not every row has a clone size; where given, it reads once, few, many or a size class.

J | V | size | D | CDR3 | DNA
TRBJ1-6 | TRBV20-1 | . | . | CSAAQGWSSYNSPLHF | TGCAGTGCTGCCCAGGGCTGGAGCTCCTATAATTCACCCCTCCACTTT
TRBJ2-6 | TRBV7-9 | few | . | CASSLGDGGSGANVLTF | TGTGCCAGCAGCTTAGGAGACGGAGGCTCTGGGGCCAACGTCCTGACTTTC
TRBJ2-7 | TRBV20-1 | few | . | CSASDTSGGYEQYF | TGCAGTGCTAGTGATACCAGCGGTGGGTACGAGCAGTACTTC
TRBJ2-3 | TRBV5-1 | . | . | CASSLGRQTDTQYF | TGCGCCAGCAGCTTGGGACGACAGACAGATACGCAGTATTTT
TRBJ2-2 | TRBV7-2 | . | TRBD2 | CASSLLAGVTGELFF | TGTGCCAGCAGCTTACTAGCGGGGGTCACCGGGGAGCTGTTTTTT
TRBJ2-2 | TRBV28 | . | . | CASTRPLSNTGELFF | TGTGCCAGCACCCGGCCCCTTTCGAACACCGGGGAGCTGTTTTTT
TRBJ2-1 | TRBV4-2 | . | TRBD2 | CANSPEGTSGRAGNEQFF | TGTGCCAACAGCCCGGAAGGGACTAGCGGGAGGGCTGGCAATGAGCAGTTCTTC
TRBJ2-7 | TRBV3-1 | few | . | CASSPFGVATYEQYF | TGTGCCAGCAGCCCCTTCGGGGTAGCGACCTACGAGCAGTACTTC
TRBJ2-3 | TRBV15 | few | . | CATSPYSGSAPSTDTQYF | TGTGCCACCAGCCCTTATAGCGGCAGCGCTCCGTCCACAGATACGCAGTATTTT
TRBJ1-1 | TRBV6-1 | . | TRBD1 | CASSEPPEGAGMNTEAFF | TGCGCCAGCAGTGAACCCCCTGAGGGGGCTGGGATGAACACTGAAGCTTTCTTT
TRBJ2-5 | TRBV20-1 | many | . | CSASYDRHSETQYF | TGCAGTGCTTCTTACGACAGGCATTCCGAGACCCAGTACTTC
TRBJ2-2 | TRBV9 | . | . | CASSVRSGERFF | TGTGCCAGCAGCGTACGATCCGGGGAGCGGTTTTTT
TRBJ2-3 | TRBV20-1 | few | . | CSAPRTADTQYF | TGCAGTGCACCTCGGACAGCAGATACGCAGTATTTT
TRBJ1-4 | TRBV10-3 | few | TRBD1 | CAISDSRTGGREKLFF | TGTGCCATCAGTGATTCGCGGACAGGGGGCCGTGAAAAACTGTTTTTT
TRBJ2-1 | TRBV2 | few | TRBD2 | CASMSVAGNSNNEQFF | TGTGCCAGCATGAGTGTAGCGGGAAACTCAAACAATGAGCAGTTCTTC
TRBJ2-6 | TRBV27 | many | . | CASSLYGANVLTF | TGTGCCAGCAGTTTATATGGGGCCAACGTCCTGACTTTC
TRBJ2-5 | TRBV2 | . | TRBD1 | CASSQTGGSGETQYF | TGTGCCAGCAGCCAGACAGGGGGCTCTGGAGAGACCCAGTACTTC
TRBJ2-4 | TRBV30 | . | . | CAWSRRRSDLIQYF | TGTGCCTGGAGTCGTCGACGGAGTGATTTAATTCAGTACTTC
TRBJ2-3 | TRBV11-2 | . | . | CASSLGYGGPADTQYF | TGTGCCAGCAGCTTAGGTTACGGGGGGCCTGCTGATACGCAGTATTTT
TRBJ2-3 | TRBV6-1 | many | TRBD2 | CASQQEREMSEWYF | TGTGCCAGCCAGCAGGAGCGGGAGATGTCAGAATGGTATTTT
TRBJ1-1 | TRBV4-2 | . | . | CASSQATGIEAFF | TGTGCCAGCAGCCAAGCAACAGGGATTGAAGCTTTCTTT
TRBJ2-7 | TRBV30 | few | . | CAWRLSGEYEQYF | TGTGCCTGGAGGCTTTCTGGAGAGTACGAGCAGTACTTC
TRBJ2-3 | TRBV12-3/TRBV12-4 | few | TRBD2 | CASSKASGRAKDTQYF | TGTGCCAGCAGCAAAGCTAGCGGGAGGGCGAAAGATACGCAGTATTTT
TRBJ2-7 | TRBV3-1 | . | . | CASSQDLALSYEQYF | TGTGCCAGCAGCCAAGATCTTGCCCTTTCCTACGAGCAGTACTTC
TRBJ2-5 | TRBV6-2/TRBV6-3 | few | . | CASSYMETQYF | TGTGCCAGCAGTTATATGGAGACCCAGTACTTC
TRBJ1-5 | TRBV4-2 | . | TRBD1 | CASSRETGVREPQHF | TGTGCCAGCAGCCGAGAGACAGGGGTTAGGGAGCCCCAGCATTTT
TRBJ2-5 | TRBV7-9 | . | TRBD1 | CASSSPGGTGVKTQYF | TGTGCCAGCAGCTCCCCCGGGGGGACAGGGGTAAAGACCCAGTACTTC
TRBJ2-1 | TRBV6-1 | few | . | CASRGEEPARYNEQFF | TGTGCCAGCAGGGGAGAAGAACCAGCCCGGTACAATGAGCAGTTCTTC
TRBJ2-1 | TRBV4-1 | . | . | CASSLIDNEQFF | TGCGCCAGCAGCCTCATAGACAATGAGCAGTTCTTC
TRBJ2-7 | TRBV7-9 | few | TRBD2 | CASSLTFKAGGPGEQYF | TGTGCCAGCAGCTTAACGTTTAAAGCGGGAGGACCAGGGGAGCAGTACTTC
TRBJ1-2 | TRBV12-3/TRBV12-4 | many | . | CASSSPANYGYTF | TGTGCCAGCAGTTCACCAGCAAACTATGGCTACACCTTC
TRBJ2-5 | TRBV29-1 | many | . | CSVVGGLAETQYF | TGCAGCGTTGTTGGGGGGCTCGCGGAGACCCAGTACTTC
TRBJ2-7 | TRBV5-1 | . | . | CAGSLENYEQYF | TGCGCCGGCAGCCTAGAAAACTACGAGCAGTACTTC
TRBJ1-1 | TRBV24-1 | once | . | CATSDSSDGNTEAFF | TGTGCCACCAGTGATTCATCTGACGGGAACACTGAAGCTTTCTTT
TRBJ2-1 | TRBV3-1 | . | TRBD2 | CASTPGFGTSVHNEQFF | TGTGCCAGCACCCCGGGGTTCGGGACTAGCGTGCACAATGAGCAGTTCTTC
TRBJ2-6 | TRBV20-1 | . | . | CSAATQDSGADVLTF | TGCAGTGCAGCCACACAGGACTCTGGGGCCGACGTCCTGACTTTC
TRBJ1-1 | TRBV19 | . | . | CASSAGLLNTEAFF | TGTGCCAGTAGTGCGGGACTCCTGAACACTGAAGCTTTCTTT
TRBJ1-1 | TRBV20-1 | . | . | CSARDRRLYTEAFF | TGCAGTGCTAGAGATAGAAGGCTCTACACTGAAGCTTTCTTT
TRBJ2-3 | TRBV5-6 | . | . | CASSLDGAATSTDTQYF | TGTGCCAGCAGCTTGGATGGCGCGGCAACGAGCACAGATACGCAGTATTTT
TRBJ2-2 | TRBV13 | . | . | CASSLGPPAVNTGELFF | TGTGCCAGCAGCTTAGGCCCGCCAGCGGTGAACACCGGGGAGCTGTTTTTT
TRBJ2-3 | TRBV7-3 | few | TRBD2 | CASSPGTSVNTQYF | TGTGCCAGCAGCCCGGGGACTAGCGTAAATACGCAGTATTTT
TRBJ2-1 | TRBV9 | few | . | CASSVGDPRGNEQFF | TGTGCCAGCAGCGTTGGCGACCCTAGGGGGAATGAGCAGTTCTTC